The 8 T cell receptor beta chains presented below share a single source sample, sequenced in a study of response to subunit inactivated influenza vaccine. TCRdb reprocessed the RT-PCR reads with MiXCR, giving one entry per CDR3 protein. The data show around 530,000 distinct CDR3 sequences, 10% to 15% seen once. This material consisted of PBMCs from blood, taken on the day of vaccination. The receptors stem from a man in his fifties who received an inactivated influenza vaccine.

This clonotype has at least ten counts. This chain links TRBV28 with TRBJ2-5; 12 bases agree with TRBD2. Germline CDR1 reads MDHEN; CDR2 reads SYDVKM. This CDR3 comprises 16 residues. With V trimmed by 3 bases and J by 3 bases, 5 bases remained unmatched. The CDR3 DNA reads as TGTGCCAGCAGTTTCCTAGCGGGGGGGCTTGAAGAGACCCAGTACTTC. This gives the protein CASSFLAGGLEETQYF.

There are many counts of this clonotype. The chain links TRBV12-3 or TRBV12-4 to TRBJ1-1; D is perhaps TRBD1 (5 bases). V was shortened by 4 bases and J by 2 bases, with 11 bases between the two germline ends. This CDR3 is built from 14 residues. The DNA of the CDR3 is TGTGCCAGCAGTTCCGGACACCAAAACACTGAAGCTTTCTTT. This gives the protein CASSSGHQNTEAFF.

This clonotype was seen more than once but under ten times. The rearrangement links TRBV5-1 to TRBJ1-5, with D possibly being TRBD1 (5 bases). Germline V gives CDR1 SGHRS, CDR2 YFSETQ. Trimming pared 3 bases from V and 0 bases from J, leaving 10 bases between. The CDR3 extends over 15 amino acids. The chain's CDR3 is CASSSTGGSNQPQHF. The CDR3 bases are TGCGCCAGCAGCTCAACAGGAGGTAGCAATCAGCCCCAGCATTTT.

J is TRBJ2-5 and V is TRBV21-1; no DNA check was done on the table's D call, TRBD1. TRBV21-1 corresponds to a pseudogene. The CDR3 is made up of 15 amino acids. This CDR3 reads CASSKLDRQKETQYF. The CDR3 DNA sequence: TGTGCCAGCAGCAAATTGGACAGGCAGAAAGAGACCCAGTACTTC.

This clonotype was detected ten times or more. V gene TRBV4-2 combines with J gene TRBJ2-4; TRBD2 agrees at 7 bases. Germline values: CDR1 LGHNA, CDR2 YNFKEQ. This CDR3 has 17 amino acids. V lost 0 bases and J lost 0; bases outside the gene matches: 5. CDR3 DNA: TGTGCCAGCAGCCAAGAGGCTGGGGGGGTAGCCAAAAACATTCAGTACTTC. Translating it yields CASSQEAGGVAKNIQYF.

The gene calls are TRBV4-1 and TRBJ1-1; TRBD1 matches 7 bases. The germline CDR1 and CDR2 sequences are MGHRA and YSYEKL. The CDR3 is made up of 15 amino acids. With V trimmed by 1 base and J by 0 bases, 2 bases remained unmatched. CDR3 DNA sequence: TGCGCCAGCAGCCAAGGGGGACAGATGAACACTGAAGCTTTCTTT. Translated, it gives CASSQGGQMNTEAFF.

This clonotype showed up just once. Relative to the germline gene, one junction end is altered; a read error may explain this. The rearrangement links TRBV20-1 to TRBJ2-3; 11 bases are a match to TRBD2. This CDR3 contains 16 residues. Germline V lookup: CDR1 DFQATT, CDR2 SNEGSKA (reference sequence). CDR3 coding DNA: TGCAGTGCTCCCAACAGACTAGCGGGGTACACAGATACGCTGTATTTT. This codes for CSAPNRLAGYTDTLYF.

This clonotype has a count of ten or more. This chain joins TRBV12-3 or TRBV12-4 and TRBJ2-3, with 10 bases matching TRBD1. The CDR3 is 15 amino acids. V gave up 3 bases and J gave up 3 bases; unmatched junction bases: 3. CDR3 sequence reads: CASSFGDRGTDTQYF. In DNA form, the CDR3 reads TGTGCCAGCAGTTTTGGGGACAGGGGAACAGATACGCAGTATTTT.